Following are 5 T cell receptor beta chains from one sample sequenced in a study of T-cell reconstitution after alpha-beta-depleted transplantation in children. The TCRbeta library incorporated unique molecular identifiers. TCRdb analysed the PCR reads with MiXCR anew, one entry per CDR3 protein. In the table there are fewer than 750,000 distinct CDR3 sequences, roughly 30% of which are singletons. The sequencing here drew on PBMCs, taken before TCRalphabeta/CD19-depleted stem cell transplant. The receptors originated from a boy under two years old with Wiskott-Aldrich syndrome, due to receive a stem cell transplant.

This clonotype showed up just a few times. This sequence joins TRBV11-2 and TRBJ2-2, with 14 bases matching TRBD2. Losses at the gene ends were 5 bases for V and 6 bases for J; bases not matched to a gene: 11. The CDR3 runs 18 residues. CDR1 is SGHAT, CDR2 FQNNGV, per germline. The CDR3 DNA is TGTGCCAGCAGCCCGGGACTAGCGGGAGTGGGCAAGTCCGGGGAGCTGTTTTTT. Protein product: CASSPGLAGVGKSGELFF.

The chain is built from TRBV5-1 and TRBJ1-1; 7 nucleotides line up with TRBD1. The CDR3 consists of 14 residues. Per the germline V gene, CDR1 is SGHRS and CDR2 is YFSETQ. The V gene end was trimmed by 2 bases and the J gene end by 3 bases; junction bases not matched to a gene: 4. CDR3 sequence: CASSFTGADTEAFF. Written as DNA, the CDR3 is TGCGCCAGCAGCTTTACAGGGGCGGACACTGAAGCTTTCTTT.

This clonotype was counted a few times. The chain combines TRBV29-1 with TRBJ1-1, with D unclear. V lost 3 bases and J lost 4, with 15 bases in between. Germline CDR1 is SQVTM and CDR2 is ANQGSEA. This CDR3 is built from 14 residues. This CDR3 is CSVERASRFTEAFF. The CDR3 bases are TGCAGCGTTGAGAGGGCCAGTAGGTTCACTGAAGCTTTCTTT.

This clonotype came up a few times. The chain employs TRBV12-3 or TRBV12-4 and TRBJ2-7; TRBD2 matches 12 bases. Germline trimming cut 5 bases from V and 7 bases from J; bases unmatched to any gene: 12. The CDR3 length is 16 residues. The CDR3 DNA reads TGTGCCAGCAGTACCCTAGCGGGAGGGCTGGGTAGAGAGCAGTACTTC. This sequence encodes CASSTLAGGLGREQYF.

This clonotype was observed a few times. The genes are TRBV4-1 and TRBJ1-2; D remains unclear. The CDR3 covers 11 residues. The V end was cut by 5 bases, the J end by 6 bases, with 7 bases between. The germline gives CDR1 MGHRA, CDR2 YSYEKL. The DNA for the CDR3 is TGCGCCAGCAGCTTTAGGCATGGCTACACCTTC. Translation gives CASSFRHGYTF.